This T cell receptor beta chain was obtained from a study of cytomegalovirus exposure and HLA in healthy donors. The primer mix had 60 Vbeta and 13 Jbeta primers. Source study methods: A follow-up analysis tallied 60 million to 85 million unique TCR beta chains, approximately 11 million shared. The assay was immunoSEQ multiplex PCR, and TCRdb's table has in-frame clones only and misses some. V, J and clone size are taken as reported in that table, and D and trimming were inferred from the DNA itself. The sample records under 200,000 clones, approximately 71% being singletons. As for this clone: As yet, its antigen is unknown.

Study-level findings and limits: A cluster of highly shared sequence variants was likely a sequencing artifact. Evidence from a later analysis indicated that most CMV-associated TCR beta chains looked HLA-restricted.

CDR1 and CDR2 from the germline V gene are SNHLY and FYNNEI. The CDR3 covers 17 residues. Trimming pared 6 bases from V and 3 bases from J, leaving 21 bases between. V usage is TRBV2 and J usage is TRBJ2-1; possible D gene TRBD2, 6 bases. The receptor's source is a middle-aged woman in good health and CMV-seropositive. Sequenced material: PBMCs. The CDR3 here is CASSWSSGGGLYNEQFF. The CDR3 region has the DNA TGTGCCAGCAGCTGGAGTAGCGGTGGAGGCCTCTACAATGAGCAGTTCTTC.